Sequencing of this T cell receptor beta chain was carried out in a study of blood T cell repertoires in COVID-19. Study overall: Acute-phase and convalescent COVID-19 samples originated in the United States, Italy and Spain.

Generated by immunoSEQ multiplex PCR, the TCRdb table keeps only in-frame clones and is missing some. Here the sample spans around 200,000 clones, roughly four fifths being singletons. This clone was counted a single time. The V gene's germline CDR1 is SGHTA and CDR2 FQGNSA. Germline trimming cut 2 bases from V and 4 bases from J; bases unmatched to any gene: 7. CDR3 length: 15 residues. Categorization into cohorts depended on clinical history that participants reported. The J gene is TRBJ2-5, the V gene TRBV7-2; TRBD1 agrees at 7 bases. The sequencing input was PBMCs or T cells enriched from blood (not recorded which). This TCR came from a man in his forties or fifties who had recovered from COVID-19. CDR3 amino acids: CASSLSPGQSETQYF. Written as DNA, the CDR3 is TGTGCCAGCAGCTTATCACCGGGACAGTCAGAGACCCAGTACTTC.